The 23 T cell receptor beta chains below come from one sample, sequenced in a study of tissue T cells after allogeneic stem cell transplantation. TCRdb keeps only in-frame clones here, not all; method: immunoSEQ multiplex PCR. This sample carries around 8,000 clones, about 35% of them seen once, and the ten largest clones take 3.3%. Time point in this sample: mouse harvest day 14 after allogeneic transplant. The graft held 10^6 splenic CD5+ T cells and 10^7 T-cell-depleted bone marrow cells. What was sequenced was skin. These receptors were obtained from a female BALB/c mouse given C57BL/6 T cells with graft-versus-host disease after an allogeneic hematopoietic cell transplant.

In the case of this clone: Germline and genes here are mouse. From the germline J gene comes the end of the CDR3, since the read stops 1 residue before it. The chain carries TRBV19 and TRBJ2-4; 9 bases are a match to TRBD2. V trimming: 5 bases; J trimming: 1 base; junction bases outside the gene matches: 2. Germline CDR1 is FNHDT and CDR2 is SITEND (reference sequence). This CDR3 is 14 amino acids long. The CDR3 sequence: CASRRLGGQNTLYF. CDR3 DNA, as far as it was read: TGTGCCAGCAGAAGACTGGGGGGTCAAAACACCTTGTAC.

By share, this clone counts as medium-sized. Gene labels here are mouse ones. The read finishes 1 residue shy of the CDR3 end, and the germline J gene is used to complete it. The chain is built from TRBV20 and TRBJ1-1; 8 positions agree with TRBD1. The CDR3 runs 12 residues. Germline CDR1 and CDR2: GFQATS and STVNSAI. Trimming took 5 bases from V and 3 from J; bases not matched to a gene: 2. Partial CDR3 DNA: TGTGGTGCTCGACAGGGGCACACAGAAGTCTTC. This translates into CGARQGHTEVF. The full CDR3 sequence reads CGARQGHTEVFF. Full variable domain (missing parts from reference TRBV20 and TRBJ1-1): GALVYQYPRRTICKSGTSMRMECQAVGFQATSVAWYRQSPQKTFELIALSTVNSAIKYEQNFTQEKFPISHPNLSFSSMTVLNAYLEDRGLYLCGARQGHTEVFFGKGTRLTVV.

Sample share makes this clone medium-sized. Genes and germline come from the mouse. The sequence runs out 1 residue before the end of the CDR3; the remainder is reconstructed from the germline J gene. The chain has TRBV17 and TRBJ2-7; TRBD2 matches at 14 bases. The CDR3 extends over 14 amino acids. Germline-derived CDR1 and CDR2 are MNHDT and YYDKIL. J gave up 7 bases and V 6 bases, and 5 bases lay outside the gene matches. Partial CDR3 DNA: TGTGCTAGCAGCCCGGGACTGGGGGGGCGAGAACAGTAC. This encodes CASSPGLGGREQY. The complete CDR3 sequence is CASSPGLGGREQYF.

In the case of this clone: Germline and genes: mouse. The read is 1 residue too short to cover the CDR3 end, so that end is filled in from the germline J gene. The genes are TRBV3 and TRBJ2-3; 11 bases match TRBD2. Germline lookup yields CDR1 SNHLY and CDR2 FYNGKV (reference sequence). With V trimmed by 5 bases and J by 0 bases, 4 bases remained unmatched. The CDR3 consists of 16 residues. CDR3 amino acids: CASSTGLGASAETLYF. The sequenced CDR3 bases are TGTGCCAGCAGCACGGGACTGGGGGCTAGTGCAGAAACGCTGTAT.

About this clone itself: Genes here carry mouse names. The CDR3 end is not reached by the read, which stops 1 residue before it; the germline J gene fills it in. The chain carries TRBV1 and TRBJ1-2; D remains unclear. Between the trimmed V and J ends, which lost 1 base and 0 bases, there was a span of 3 bases. The germline V gene has CDR1 NSQYPW and CDR2 LRSPGD (reference sequence). The length of the CDR3 is 13 residues. The CDR3 DNA, read in part, is TGCACCTGCAGTGCAGTGGCAAACTCCGACTACACC. Translation gives CTCSAVANSDYT. The CDR3, in full, reads CTCSAVANSDYTF.

Remarks on this clone: Gene names refer to mouse genes. The sequenced fragment ends 1 residue before the CDR3 boundary, so the rest is inferred from the germline J gene. This sequence joins TRBV26 and TRBJ1-2, with a tentative D call TRBD1 (6 bases). The CDR3 loop spans 15 amino acids. In germline, CDR1 is KGHPV, CDR2 FQNQEV (reference sequence). Trimming pared 2 bases from V and 1 base from J, leaving 11 bases between. The part of the CDR3 DNA that was read is TGTGCCAGCAGTCTGGAGGGGACAATAAACTCCGACTACACC. This gives the protein CASSLEGTINSDYT. The whole CDR3 is CASSLEGTINSDYTF.

Of note for this clone: Gene labels here are mouse ones. The DNA read from the CDR3 is TGTGCCAGCAGTTGTACAGAAAACTATGCTGAGCAGTTC. It translates to CASSCTENYAEQF. The whole CDR3 protein is CASSCTENYAEQFF. This sequence joins TRBV22 and TRBJ2-1; the table's D call TRBD1 went unverified against the DNA. The CDR3 end falls 1 residue outside the read, so it is completed with the germline J gene. TRBV22 is an annotated pseudogene. The CDR3 extends over 14 amino acids.

Points on this clone: Mouse names are used for the genes. The DNA ends 1 residue before the CDR3 does, and the rest of the CDR3 is filled in from the germline J gene. This sequence joins TRBV24 and TRBJ1-2; maybe TRBD1 (6 bases). The CDR3 covers 15 residues. Germline CDR1 reads KGHTA; CDR2 reads FRNEEI. Trimming shortened V by 0 bases and J by 0 bases, and 8 bases separated the two germline ends. The CDR3 here is CASSLYDRTNSDYTF. The part of the CDR3 DNA that was read is TGTGCCAGCAGTCTGTATGACAGGACAAACTCCGACTACACC.

To note about this clone: Here the gene names and germline are mouse. The read is 1 residue too short to cover the CDR3 end, so that end is filled in from the germline J gene. V is TRBV26 and J is TRBJ1-2; 9 nucleotides match TRBD1. Germline CDR1 is KGHPV and CDR2 is FQNQEV (reference sequence). The J segment lost 4 bases and the V segment lost 4 bases, leaving 4 bases of the junction unmatched. The CDR3 has 14 amino acids. The covered CDR3 bases are TGTGCCAGCAGTCGGACAGGGGAGAGCTCCGACTACACC. It codes for CASSRTGESSDYT. The entire CDR3 is CASSRTGESSDYTF.

In this sample, this clone turned up a few times. The gene symbols are mouse symbols. The CDR3 end lies 1 residue beyond the end of the read and is filled in from the germline J gene. The chain is built from TRBV31 and TRBJ2-2; 8 positions match TRBD2. The trim removed 0 bases at V and 3 bases at J, leaving 6 bases unmatched. CDR1 and CDR2 from the germline V gene are GKSSPN and SITVG. CDR3 length equals 16 residues. The part of the CDR3 DNA that was read is TGTGCCTGGAGTCTCTGGGGGGCCAGGGACACCGGGCAGCTCTAC. Translating it yields CAWSLWGARDTGQLY. The entire CDR3 is CAWSLWGARDTGQLYF.

In regard to this clone: Each gene name is a mouse one. The CDR3 extends 1 residue past the end of the read, so its final part is completed from the germline J gene. This chain uses TRBV26 with TRBJ1-4; a weak D match, TRBD1 (6 bases). This CDR3 contains 16 residues. The germline CDR1 and CDR2 sequences are KGHPV and FQNQEV (reference sequence). Trimming pared 3 bases from V and 0 bases from J, leaving 11 bases between. The covered CDR3 bases are TGTGCCAGCAGTCTCCTGACAGGAATTTCCAACGAAAGATTATTT. Translated, it gives CASSLLTGISNERLF. The entire CDR3 reads CASSLLTGISNERLFF.

A note on this clone: Gene names denote mouse genes. The sequenced fragment ends 1 residue before the CDR3 boundary, so the rest is inferred from the germline J gene. This rearrangement joins TRBV31 to TRBJ2-7; a weak D match, TRBD2 (6 bases). Trimming removed 2 bases from V and 3 bases from J, with 8 bases in between. Germline V gene lookup returns CDR1 GKSSPN and CDR2 SITVG. The CDR3 is 12 amino acids. Incomplete CDR3 DNA: TGTGCCTGGAGTACTGGGAACTATGAACAGTAC. Translating it yields CAWSTGNYEQY. The complete CDR3 reads CAWSTGNYEQYF.

Worth noting for this clone: The gene names here belong to mouse. The missing CDR3 end, 1 residue past where the read stops, is filled in from the germline J gene. The chain recombines TRBV12-1 with TRBJ1-2; 8 nucleotides match TRBD1. Looked up from germline, CDR1 is SGHSN and CDR2 is HYEKVE. The CDR3 loop spans 14 amino acids. Trimming cost V 0 bases and J 2 bases; bases outside gene matches: 1. The CDR3 DNA, read in part, is TGTGCCAGCTCTCTCCGACAGGGGAACTCCGACTACACC. This encodes CASSLRQGNSDYT. The whole CDR3 region reads CASSLRQGNSDYTF.

A word on this clone: Gene names denote mouse genes. Read sequence stops 1 residue before the CDR3 end, and the germline J gene provides the missing end. Other DNA sequences in this specimen translate into the identical CDR3. This chain connects TRBV23 to TRBJ2-3; TRBD2, the D gene given by the table, was not confirmed from the DNA. The CDR3 length is 15 residues. Germline loops: CDR1 KGHTA, CDR2 FQNQQP. The CDR3 region is CSSSRTGGSAETLYF. The CDR3 DNA, read in part, is TGCTCCAGCAGCCGGACTGGGGGTAGTGCAGAAACGCTGTAT.

This clone ranks as medium-sized (0.01 to 0.1%). Any gene name here is a mouse gene name. The CDR3 end is not reached by the read, which stops 1 residue before it; the germline J gene fills it in. The V and J genes are TRBV23 and TRBJ1-1; TRBD1 is taken as the D call from the table, unchecked against the DNA. Germline CDR1 KGHTA, CDR2 FQNQQP. The CDR3 sequence is 13 residues long. The covered CDR3 bases are TGCTCCAGCAGTCAAGGCAGGGCCACAGAAGTCTTC. It translates to CSSSQGRATEVF. The entire CDR3 reads CSSSQGRATEVFF.

This clone is labeled medium-sized (0.01 to 0.1%). Gene names are mouse gene names. The read terminates 1 residue ahead of where the CDR3 ends, so the germline J gene completes it. V gene TRBV1 combines with J gene TRBJ2-5, with TRBD1 matching over 7 bases. CDR1 and CDR2 from the germline V gene are NSQYPW and LRSPGD (reference sequence). This CDR3 has 14 residues. V lost 6 bases, J lost 0 bases, and 3 bases stayed unmatched. The CDR3 protein is CTCRATGNQDTQYF. The sequenced CDR3 bases are TGCACCTGCAGAGCGACAGGGAACCAAGACACCCAGTAC.

This clone was recorded a few times. The gene symbols are mouse symbols. The CDR3 goes on 1 residue after the read ends, and that part is filled in from the germline J gene. The rearrangement joins TRBV26 to TRBJ1-4; D remains ambiguous. The CDR3 runs to 12 residues. CDR1 KGHPV and CDR2 FQNQEV come from the germline V gene (reference sequence). V shed 2 bases and J shed 4 bases, with 2 bases lying between them. The CDR3 DNA, read in part, is TGTGCCAGCAGTCTGAACAACGAAAGATTATTT. Its protein is CASSLNNERLF. The whole CDR3 reads CASSLNNERLFF.

Remarks on this clone: Germline and genes here are mouse. The CDR3 here is CSSSQSNTEVFF. Partial CDR3 DNA: TGCTCCAGCAGTCAATCAAACACAGAAGTCTTC. The chain uses TRBV23 and TRBJ1-1. The read ends 1 residue early relative to the CDR3; the germline J gene fills the gap. Germline lookup yields CDR1 KGHTA and CDR2 FQNQQP. This CDR3 is built from 12 residues.

A remark on this clone: Gene labels here are mouse ones. In the same sample, other DNA sequences code for this CDR3. The sequenced part of the CDR3 DNA is TGTGCTAGCAGTTTAGGGGGCTCCTATAATTCGCCCCTCTAC. Encoded protein: CASSLGGSYNSPLY. The CDR3 in full is CASSLGGSYNSPLYF. The chain links TRBV29 to TRBJ1-6; a weak D match, TRBD1 (6 bases). The missing CDR3 end, 1 residue past where the read stops, is filled in from the germline J gene. TRBJ1-6 is reported as an ORF; its role is uncertain. Trimming cost V 2 bases and J 1 base, with 6 bases left between them. The CDR3 sequence is 15 residues long. The V gene's germline CDR1 is MSHET and CDR2 SYDVDS.

On this clone itself: The listed genes are named as in mouse. The read falls 1 residue short of the CDR3 end, and the missing part is taken from the germline J gene. The V and J genes are TRBV3 and TRBJ1-1; unclear D gene. From germline, CDR1 is SNHLY and CDR2 FYNGKV (reference sequence). This CDR3 is 14 amino acids long. V was pared by 4 bases and J by 0 bases, with 9 bases between. CDR3 DNA (partial): TGTGCCAGCAGCTCCTCCGGTGCAAACACAGAAGTCTTC. Its translation is CASSSSGANTEVF. The CDR3, in full, reads CASSSSGANTEVFF.

As for this clone: The germline and genes are mouse ones. The CDR3 end lies 1 residue beyond the end of the read and is filled in from the germline J gene. The rearrangement joins TRBV26 to TRBJ2-7; the D is unclear. Trimming took 3 bases from V and 0 from J, leaving 9 bases between them. Germline V gene lookup returns CDR1 KGHPV and CDR2 FQNQEV (reference sequence). The CDR3 is made up of 14 amino acids. The covered CDR3 bases are TGTGCCAGCAGTCTCGGCACAAACTCCTATGAACAGTAC. Residues: CASSLGTNSYEQY. The whole CDR3 sequence reads CASSLGTNSYEQYF.

This clone is medium-sized. Gene names refer to mouse genes. Read coverage stops 1 residue before the CDR3 terminus; the germline J gene supplies the remainder. The chain recombines TRBV26 with TRBJ2-3, with a weak D call TRBD1 (7 bases). Trimming took off 1 base at V and 2 bases at J, with 13 bases between the two ends. The CDR3 is made up of 16 amino acids. CDR1 is KGHPV and CDR2 is FQNQEV in the germline V gene (reference sequence). The CDR3 bases that were read are TGTGCCAGCAGTCTGTTTCAGGGGGGAGCTGCAGAAACGCTGTAT. It encodes CASSLFQGGAAETLY. The full-length CDR3 reads as CASSLFQGGAAETLYF.

Regarding this clone: Each gene name is a mouse one. The observed sequence ends 1 residue before the CDR3 terminus, with the missing tail filled in from the germline J gene. The rearrangement links TRBV3 to TRBJ1-1; D uncertain. This CDR3 is built from 13 residues. Trimming stripped 2 bases from V and 4 bases from J, with 8 bases between. Germline CDR1 and CDR2: SNHLY and FYNGKV (reference sequence). The CDR3 is CASSLRAGTEVFF. The part of the CDR3 DNA that was read is TGTGCCAGCAGCTTAAGAGCCGGCACAGAAGTCTTC. The complete variable domain, with remaining parts taken from reference TRBV3 and TRBJ1-1, reads GPKVLQIPSHQIIDMGQMVTLNCDPVSNHLYFYWYKQILGQQMEFLVNFYNGKVMEKSKLFKDQFSVERPDGSYFTLKIQPTALEDSAVYFCASSLRAGTEVFFGKGTRLTVV.